Listed below are T cell receptor beta chains from one sample, sequenced in a study of healthy donors' naive CD4 and CD8 T cells. A single record per CDR3 protein comes from TCRdb applying MiXCR to the reads. The sample has around 180,000 distinct CDR3 sequences, over 60% seen once. What was sequenced was naive CD4+ and CD8+ T cells sorted from blood, pooled from several donors. The receptors derive from a pool of human donors in good health; the sample pools cells from several healthy donors. Both conserved end residues are part of each CDR3. A D gene is named only where the DNA matches it firmly. Not all rows give a size; the values are once, few, many and, for expanded clones, a class.

d_call,clone_size,j_call,v_call,cdr3_aa,cdr3_nt
.,.,TRBJ1-5,TRBV12-5,CASGSGAGGNQPQHF,TGTGCTAGTGGTTCGGGGGCAGGTGGCAATCAGCCCCAGCATTTT
.,.,TRBJ2-1,TRBV6-5,CASSYSRQAYNEQFF,TGTGCCAGCAGTTACTCGAGGCAAGCCTACAATGAGCAGTTCTTC
.,.,TRBJ1-2,TRBV28,CASRTAYYGYTF,TGTGCCAGCAGGACAGCGTACTATGGCTACACCTTC
.,.,TRBJ2-7,TRBV10-3,CAISESQGTYEQYF,TGTGCCATCAGTGAGTCTCAGGGTACCTACGAGCAGTACTTC
.,.,TRBJ2-4,TRBV29-1,CSVLAKNIQYF,TGCAGCGTCTTAGCCAAAAACATTCAGTACTTC
TRBD1,few,TRBJ2-7,TRBV5-6,CASSPGTGQYEQYF,TGTGCCAGCAGCCCAGGGACAGGCCAATACGAGCAGTACTTC
.,.,TRBJ1-1,TRBV20-1,CSAWRGAAFF,TGCAGTGCTTGGAGAGGGGCCGCTTTCTTT
TRBD2,.,TRBJ2-1,TRBV11-3,CASSRTSAYNEQFF,TGTGCCAGCAGCCGGACTAGCGCATACAATGAGCAGTTCTTC
.,.,TRBJ2-3,TRBV29-1,CSVVEWASTGTQYF,TGCAGCGTTGTGGAGTGGGCTAGCACAGGTACGCAGTATTTT
.,.,TRBJ2-7,TRBV30,CAWSVPGRASYEQYF,TGTGCCTGGAGTGTACCGGGACGGGCCTCCTACGAGCAGTACTTC
TRBD1,.,TRBJ2-7,TRBV30,CAWVGQDRYEQYF,TGTGCCTGGGTGGGACAGGACCGCTACGAGCAGTACTTC
.,.,TRBJ2-1,TRBV12-3/TRBV12-4,CASSFRSYDNEQFF,TGTGCCAGCAGTTTTCGCAGTTATGACAATGAGCAGTTCTTC
.,.,TRBJ1-2,TRBV6-5,CASSYSQGNYGYTF,TGTGCCAGCAGTTACTCTCAGGGTAACTATGGCTACACCTTC
.,.,TRBJ2-7,TRBV14,CASSQDQGLDEQYF,TGTGCCAGCAGCCAAGACCAGGGCTTAGACGAGCAGTACTTC
.,few,TRBJ2-5,TRBV29-1,CSVETQETQYF,TGCAGCGTTGAGACTCAAGAGACCCAGTACTTC
TRBD2,.,TRBJ2-1,TRBV13,CASAAGGWGKTSGIYNEQFF,TGTGCCAGCGCGGCAGGGGGCTGGGGAAAGACTAGCGGGATCTACAATGAGCAGTTCTTC
.,.,TRBJ1-2,TRBV29-1,CSVDKSGVSYGYTF,TGCAGCGTTGATAAGTCAGGGGTTTCCTATGGCTACACCTTC
.,.,TRBJ2-1,TRBV30,CAWSHIAVGIYNEQFF,TGTGCCTGGAGCCACATAGCGGTGGGGATCTACAATGAGCAGTTCTTC
.,.,TRBJ2-7,TRBV10-3,CAISESGLWLTF,TGTGCCATCAGTGAGTCGGGGCTCTGGCTCACATTC
.,.,TRBJ2-3,TRBV11-2,CASSLVAGPPTDTQYF,TGTGCCAGCAGCTTAGTGGCCGGGCCACCCACAGATACGCAGTATTTT
TRBD1,.,TRBJ1-6,TRBV27,CASRPTGSNSPLHF,TGTGCCAGCAGACCGACAGGGTCGAATTCACCCCTCCACTTT
TRBD2,.,TRBJ2-7,TRBV20-1,CSARDISSGRLYEQYF,TGCAGTGCTAGAGATATAAGTAGCGGGAGGCTCTACGAGCAGTACTTC
.,.,TRBJ1-1,TRBV29-1,CSAIQGELLEAFF,TGCAGCGCTATACAAGGGGAGCTACTTGAAGCTTTCTTT
.,.,TRBJ2-1,TRBV6-5,CASRKGPRTTSYNEQFF,TGTGCCAGCAGAAAAGGGCCGAGGACTACCTCCTACAATGAGCAGTTCTTC
TRBD1,once,TRBJ2-5,TRBV27,CASRETGRETQYF,TGTGCCAGCAGAGAGACAGGGCGGGAGACCCAGTACTTC
TRBD1,few,TRBJ1-1,TRBV4-1,CASRPGLQGQLMNTEAFF,TGCGCCAGCAGGCCCGGGTTACAGGGACAGCTAATGAACACTGAAGCTTTCTTT
TRBD2,once,TRBJ2-7,TRBV27,CASSLYTSGSWIPEQYF,TGTGCCAGCAGTTTATATACTAGCGGGAGTTGGATCCCCGAGCAGTACTTC
TRBD2,.,TRBJ2-7,TRBV6-5,CATSGTSGKEQYF,TGTGCCACGTCCGGGACTAGCGGTAAAGAGCAGTACTTC
TRBD1,.,TRBJ1-6,TRBV6-6,CASRDREDSPLHF,TGTGCCAGCCGGGACAGGGAAGATTCACCCCTCCACTTT
.,.,TRBJ1-1,TRBV6-2/TRBV6-3,CASSYSVGGPMNTEAFF,TGTGCCAGCAGTTACTCGGTCGGGGGCCCTATGAACACTGAAGCTTTCTTT
.,once,TRBJ2-2,TRBV6-6,CASSPRPANTGELFF,TGTGCCAGCAGTCCGCGGCCAGCAAACACCGGGGAGCTGTTTTTT
.,.,TRBJ1-5,TRBV6-6,CTSSGDSGWGQPQHF,TGTACCAGCAGTGGGGACTCTGGGTGGGGTCAGCCCCAGCATTTT
.,.,TRBJ2-7,TRBV29-1,CSVVRSATTYEQYF,TGCAGCGTTGTCCGGTCCGCCACTACCTACGAGCAGTACTTC
TRBD2,.,TRBJ2-1,TRBV6-5,CASTATWTSGEGQFF,TGTGCCAGCACCGCCACATGGACTAGCGGTGAAGGGCAGTTCTTC
.,.,TRBJ1-2,TRBV5-4,CASSQGSYSDYGYTF,TGTGCCAGCAGCCAGGGGTCCTACTCGGACTATGGCTACACCTTC
.,.,TRBJ2-3,TRBV6-5,CASSYSIQDTQYF,TGTGCCAGCAGTTACTCGATACAAGATACGCAGTATTTT
TRBD2,.,TRBJ2-2,TRBV11-3,CASSLGATSGTTGELFF,TGTGCCAGCAGCTTAGGGGCGACTAGCGGGACTACCGGGGAGCTGTTTTTT
TRBD1,.,TRBJ2-5,TRBV11-2,CASSLWVGGGQETQYF,TGTGCCAGCAGCTTATGGGTAGGGGGCGGACAAGAGACCCAGTACTTC
.,.,TRBJ1-2,TRBV19,CASRSQANYGYTF,TGTGCCAGCCGAAGTCAGGCCAACTATGGCTACACCTTC
.,.,TRBJ1-1,TRBV28,CASSPTGLGAFF,TGTGCCAGCAGCCCTACAGGGCTGGGCGCTTTCTTT
TRBD2,.,TRBJ2-7,TRBV5-1,CASSHGLAGVGLGYEQYF,TGCGCCAGCAGCCACGGACTAGCGGGAGTAGGACTGGGCTACGAGCAGTACTTC
TRBD1,.,TRBJ1-1,TRBV29-1,CSAGGPNTEAFF,TGCAGCGCAGGGGGCCCGAACACTGAAGCTTTCTTT
.,.,TRBJ2-5,TRBV5-4,CASSLGSLGTQETQYF,TGTGCCAGCAGCTTGGGAAGCCTGGGGACTCAAGAGACCCAGTACTTC
.,.,TRBJ2-1,TRBV6-5,CASSYSSNFYNEQFF,TGTGCCAGCAGTTACTCGTCAAACTTCTACAATGAGCAGTTCTTC
.,.,TRBJ1-5,TRBV19,CASSWSGAWSQPQHF,TGTGCCAGTAGTTGGTCAGGCGCGTGGAGTCAGCCCCAGCATTTT
.,.,TRBJ2-3,TRBV12-3/TRBV12-4,CASNRQQSTDTQYF,TGTGCCAGCAACCGTCAACAATCCACAGATACGCAGTATTTT
TRBD2,.,TRBJ2-1,TRBV29-1,CSVRVGLAGFEQFF,TGCAGCGTCAGGGTGGGACTAGCGGGATTTGAGCAGTTCTTC